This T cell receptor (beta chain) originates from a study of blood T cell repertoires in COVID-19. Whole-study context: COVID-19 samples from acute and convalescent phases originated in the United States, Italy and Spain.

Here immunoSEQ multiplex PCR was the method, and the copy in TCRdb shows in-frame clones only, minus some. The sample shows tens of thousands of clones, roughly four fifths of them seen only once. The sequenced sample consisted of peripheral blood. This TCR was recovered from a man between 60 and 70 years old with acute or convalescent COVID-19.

The CDR3 loop is CASSQGNYGYTF. The CDR3 bases are TGTGCCAGTTCACAGGGAAACTATGGCTACACCTTC. J is TRBJ1-2 and V is TRBV6-5; maybe TRBD1 (6 bases). The germline V and J ends were trimmed by 9 bases and 2 bases, with 10 bases remaining between them. Germline CDR1 is MNHEY and CDR2 is SVGAGI. The CDR3 length is 12 residues.